This T cell receptor beta chain originates from a study of blood T cell repertoires in COVID-19. Across the study: Nucleic acid was either cDNA or gDNA, and it came from T cells, B-cell-depleted T cells, or PBMCs.

Authors' data handling: Quantification of nucleated cells was approximated via reference gene primer amplification. Here immunoSEQ multiplex PCR was the method, and the copy in TCRdb shows in-frame clones only, minus some. The V and J calls and clone size were taken over from that table, and D and trimming were inferred from the DNA. The sample carries 300,000 or so clones, about 90% recorded once. The germline CDR1 and CDR2 sequences are LGHNA and YSLEER. Trimming at V came to 1 base and at J to 0 bases, leaving 3 bases not matched to a gene. This CDR3 has 18 amino acids. The chain combines TRBV4-3 with TRBJ2-3; TRBD2 matches 14 bases. The clonotype originates from a woman between 50 and 59 years old who had recovered from COVID-19. Sample: peripheral blood. The CDR3 is CASSQGGLAGGSTDTQYF. In DNA form, the CDR3 reads TGCGCCAGCAGCCAAGGCGGACTAGCGGGGGGTAGCACAGATACGCAGTATTTT.